This T cell receptor (beta chain) stems from a study of blood T cell repertoires in COVID-19. Overall study: Spain, Italy and the United States supplied samples that represented acute and convalescent COVID-19. PBMCs, B-cell-depleted T cells, or T cells were the source of the cDNA or gDNA that made up the material.

Authors' analysis steps: Amplification from reference gene primers served as the basis for estimated nucleated cell counts. Profiled with immunoSEQ multiplex PCR; TCRdb holds only in-frame clones, not every one. The V and J calls and clone size come from that table; D and trimming were worked out from the DNA. Of approximately 460,000 clones listed, roughly 89% are singletons. Seattle patient enrollment occurred during active infection, with longitudinal follow-up thereafter. Input material: peripheral blood. This receptor was identified in a man aged 18 to 30 with COVID-19, enrolled during active disease.

CDR3 region: CASSSRTGVSYNEQFF. DNA for the CDR3: TGTGCCAGCAGTTCCAGGACAGGTGTCTCCTACAATGAGCAGTTCTTC. V and J are TRBV27 and TRBJ2-1; 7 nucleotides line up with TRBD1. The V segment lost 4 bases and the J segment 0 bases; nucleotides outside the gene matches: 6. The CDR3 length is 16 residues. Per germline, CDR1 MNHEY and CDR2 SMNVEV (reference sequence).